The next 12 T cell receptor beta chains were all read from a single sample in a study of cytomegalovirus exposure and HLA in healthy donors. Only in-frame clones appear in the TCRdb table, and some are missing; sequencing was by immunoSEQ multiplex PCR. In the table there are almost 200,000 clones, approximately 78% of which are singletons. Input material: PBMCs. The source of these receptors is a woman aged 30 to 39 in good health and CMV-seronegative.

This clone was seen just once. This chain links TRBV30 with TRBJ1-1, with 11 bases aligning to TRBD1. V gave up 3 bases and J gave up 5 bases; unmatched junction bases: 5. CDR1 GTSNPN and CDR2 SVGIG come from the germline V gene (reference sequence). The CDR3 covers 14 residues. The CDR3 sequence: CAWSGQGAGTEAFF. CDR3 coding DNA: TGTGCCTGGAGCGGACAGGGGGCAGGAACTGAAGCTTTCTTT.

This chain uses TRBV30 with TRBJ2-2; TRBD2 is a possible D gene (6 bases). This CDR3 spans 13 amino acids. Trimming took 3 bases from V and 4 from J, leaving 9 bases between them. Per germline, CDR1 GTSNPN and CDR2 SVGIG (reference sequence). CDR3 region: CAWSGSTTGELFF. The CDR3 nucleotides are TGTGCCTGGAGCGGGAGCACCACCGGGGAGCTGTTTTTT.

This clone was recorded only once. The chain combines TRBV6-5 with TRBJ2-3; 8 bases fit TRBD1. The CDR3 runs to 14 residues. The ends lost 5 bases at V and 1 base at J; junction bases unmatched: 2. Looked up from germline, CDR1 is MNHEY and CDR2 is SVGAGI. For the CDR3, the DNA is TGTGCCAGCAGTCCGGACAGGGGCACAGATACGCAGTATTTT. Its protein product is CASSPDRGTDTQYF.

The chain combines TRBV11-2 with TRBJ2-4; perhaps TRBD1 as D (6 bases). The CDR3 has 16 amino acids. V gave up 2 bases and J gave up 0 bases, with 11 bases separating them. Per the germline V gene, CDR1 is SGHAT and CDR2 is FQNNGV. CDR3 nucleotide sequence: TGTGCCAGCAGCTTATGGGGACACGAAGCCAAAAACATTCAGTACTTC. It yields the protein CASSLWGHEAKNIQYF.

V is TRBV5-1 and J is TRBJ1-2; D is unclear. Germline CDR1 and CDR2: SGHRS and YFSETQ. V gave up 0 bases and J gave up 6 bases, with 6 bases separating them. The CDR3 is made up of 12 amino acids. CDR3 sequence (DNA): TGCGCCAGCAGCTTGGGGCACGATGGCTACACCTTC. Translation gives CASSLGHDGYTF.

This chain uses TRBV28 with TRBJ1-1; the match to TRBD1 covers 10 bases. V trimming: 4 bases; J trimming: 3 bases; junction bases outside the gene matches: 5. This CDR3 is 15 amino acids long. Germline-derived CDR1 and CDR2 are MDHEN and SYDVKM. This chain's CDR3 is CASSSSTGGYTEAFF. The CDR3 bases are TGTGCCAGCAGTTCATCGACAGGGGGCTACACTGAAGCTTTCTTT.

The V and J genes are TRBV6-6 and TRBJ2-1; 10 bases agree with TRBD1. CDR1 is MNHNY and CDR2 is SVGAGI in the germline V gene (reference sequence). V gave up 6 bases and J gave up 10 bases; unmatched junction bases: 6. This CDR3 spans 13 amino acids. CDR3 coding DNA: TGTGCCAGCAGCGACAGGGGGCAGGGGGAGCAGTTCTTC. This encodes CASSDRGQGEQFF.

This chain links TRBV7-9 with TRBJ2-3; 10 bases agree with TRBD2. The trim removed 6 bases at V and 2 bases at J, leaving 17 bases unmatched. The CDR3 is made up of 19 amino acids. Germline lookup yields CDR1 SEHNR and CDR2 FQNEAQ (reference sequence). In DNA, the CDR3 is TGTGCCAGCAGGCTCGGTATTAGCGGGGGGTTGGCCGACACAGATACGCAGTATTTT. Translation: CASRLGISGGLADTDTQYF. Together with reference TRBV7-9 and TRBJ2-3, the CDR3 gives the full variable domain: DTGVSQNPRHKITKRGQNVTFRCDPISEHNRLYWYRQTLGQGPEFLTYFQNEAQLEKSRLLSDRFSAERPKGSFSTLEIQRTEQGDSAMYLCASRLGISGGLADTDTQYFGPGTRLTVL.

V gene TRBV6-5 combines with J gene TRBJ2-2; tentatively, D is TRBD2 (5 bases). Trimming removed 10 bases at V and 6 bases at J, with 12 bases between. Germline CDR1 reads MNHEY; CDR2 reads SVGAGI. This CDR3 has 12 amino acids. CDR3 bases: TGTGCCACCGCGGGTTGGCCCGGGGAGCTGTTTTTT. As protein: CATAGWPGELFF.

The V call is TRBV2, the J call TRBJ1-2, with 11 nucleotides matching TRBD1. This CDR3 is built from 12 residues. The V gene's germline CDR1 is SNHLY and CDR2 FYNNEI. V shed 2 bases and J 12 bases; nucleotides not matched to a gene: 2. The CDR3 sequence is CASSEWDRGDTF. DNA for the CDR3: TGTGCCAGCAGTGAATGGGACAGGGGGGACACCTTC.

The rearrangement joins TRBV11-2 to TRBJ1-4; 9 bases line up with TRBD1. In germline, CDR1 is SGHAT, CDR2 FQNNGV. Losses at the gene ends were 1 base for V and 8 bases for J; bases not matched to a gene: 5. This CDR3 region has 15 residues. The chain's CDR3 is CASSLGPGQGEKLFF. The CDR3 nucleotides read TGTGCCAGCAGCTTAGGCCCGGGACAGGGAGAAAAACTGTTTTTT.

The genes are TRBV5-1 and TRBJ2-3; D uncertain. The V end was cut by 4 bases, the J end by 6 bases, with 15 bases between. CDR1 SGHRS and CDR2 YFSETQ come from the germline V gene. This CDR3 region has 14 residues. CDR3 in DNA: TGCGCCAGCAGCCCCGGTGGTAATATGGATACGCAGTATTTT. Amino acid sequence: CASSPGGNMDTQYF.